Listed below are T cell receptor beta chains from one sample, sequenced in a study of beta chain features in type 1 diabetes. The assay was immunoSEQ multiplex PCR, and TCRdb's table has in-frame clones only and misses some. The sample yields more than 250,000 clones, roughly 20% seen once. The sequenced sample consisted of naive CD4+ T cells from blood. The receptors shown here come from a woman between 35 and 50 years old with type 1 diabetes. CDR3s include the opening cysteine and the closing phenylalanine or tryptophan. The D gene is left open where the match is weak. Clone size, where shown, is once, few, many, or a class for clones that have expanded.

TRBV29-1	.	TRBD1	TRBJ1-1	TGCAGCGCGGACAGGGACGTCGAAGCTTTCTTT	CSADRDVEAFF
TRBV9	few	.	TRBJ1-1	TGTGCCAGCAGCGTAGAGCCGGTGAACACTGAAGCTTTCTTT	CASSVEPVNTEAFF
TRBV6-5	.	.	TRBJ1-3	TGTGCCAGCAGTTCGGGGGGCGGAAACACCATATATTTT	CASSSGGGNTIYF
TRBV15	few	.	TRBJ1-2	TGTGCCACCAGCAGAGATCCTTCCAGGGCCCGGGAGGGCTACACCTTC	CATSRDPSRAREGYTF
TRBV30	few	.	TRBJ2-2	TGTGCCTCGGGAACCACCGGGGAGCTGTTTTTT	CASGTTGELFF
TRBV4-2	.	.	TRBJ1-1	TGTGCCAGCAGCCAAGAAGAGGGATTGAACACTGAAGCTTTCTTT	CASSQEEGLNTEAFF
TRBV29-1	few	TRBD1	TRBJ1-1	TGCAGCACTTGGACAGGGAACACTGAAGCTTTCTTT	CSTWTGNTEAFF
TRBV7-2	few	.	TRBJ2-2	TGTGCCAGCAGCCCCCCCCCTCCGGGAACCGGGGAGCTGTTTTTT	CASSPPPPGTGELFF
TRBV30	few	.	TRBJ1-2	TGTGCCTGGAGTGAGGGGGGGAGGTATGGCTACACCTTC	CAWSEGGRYGYTF
TRBV7-9	few	.	TRBJ2-7	TGTGCCAGCACCGGGACAGCGGGAGTCGGGACGCAGTACTTC	CASTGTAGVGTQYF
TRBV6-1	.	.	TRBJ1-2	TGTGCCAGCAGTGCAACAACCACGACAGCGGGGGATGGCTACACCTTC	CASSATTTTAGDGYTF
TRBV29-1	few	.	TRBJ1-1	TGCAGCGTTGAGGGGCGGCTTCTCCCCTATGAAGCTTTCTTT	CSVEGRLLPYEAFF
TRBV2	.	.	TRBJ1-5	TGTGCCAGCAGTGAAGGCAGGGGTGCTCAGCCCCAGCATTTT	CASSEGRGAQPQHF
TRBV7-9	.	.	TRBJ1-2	TGTGCCAGCAGCTCGGAAGGGGGTTTGGGCTACACCTTC	CASSSEGGLGYTF
TRBV19	.	.	TRBJ1-5	TGTGCCAGTAGTATAAGAGCGACAGTTGGAGATCAGCCCCAGCATTTT	CASSIRATVGDQPQHF
TRBV7-3	.	.	TRBJ1-6	TGTGCCAGCAGCTTGGCCGCGGACTCTACACAACCCCTCCACTTT	CASSLAADSTQPLHF
TRBV30	.	.	TRBJ1-5	TGTGCCTGGAGCTCAGTTTCGTGGCCCCAGCATTTT	CAWSSVSWPQHF
TRBV6-6	.	.	TRBJ1-5	TGTGCCAGCAGTAACCAGGGCCAGCCCCAGCATTTT	CASSNQGQPQHF
TRBV30	few	.	TRBJ2-1	TGTGCCTGGGCGGGATTTGGCAATGAGCAGTTCTTC	CAWAGFGNEQFF
TRBV29-1	.	.	TRBJ1-1	TGCAGCCACTCAACGGGGGGGACCACTGAAGCTTTCTTT	CSHSTGGTTEAFF
TRBV5-4	few	.	TRBJ1-4	TGTGCCAGCAGCTTTGGGGCAGGGGATGAAAAACTGTTTTTT	CASSFGAGDEKLFF
TRBV4-1	few	TRBD1	TRBJ1-2	TGCGCCAGCAGCCAGACAGGGGGGAGCTATGGCTACACCTTC	CASSQTGGSYGYTF
TRBV15	.	.	TRBJ1-1	TGTGCCACCAGCAGAGAGGGGGGGCCTTACACTGAAGCTTTCTTT	CATSREGGPYTEAFF
TRBV6-6	few	.	TRBJ2-7	TGTGCCAGCAGTCATTGGCGGGAGCAGTACTTC	CASSHWREQYF
TRBV18	.	.	TRBJ2-2	TGTGCCAGCTCACCGTGGACAGAGAACACCGGGGAGCTGTTTTTT	CASSPWTENTGELFF
TRBV25-1	.	TRBD1	TRBJ1-1	TGTGCCAGCACCATCGCGGGACAGGGGTCGGGCACTGAAGCTTTCTTT	CASTIAGQGSGTEAFF
TRBV7-3	.	.	TRBJ2-2	TGTGCCAGCAGTCTAATTGGGGCCGCAGGCACCGGGGAGCTGTTTTTT	CASSLIGAAGTGELFF
TRBV4-1	.	.	TRBJ1-1	TGCGCCAGCAGCCGTACCCCCCGGTCGCCGAACACTGAAGCTTTCTTT	CASSRTPRSPNTEAFF
TRBV28	.	.	TRBJ2-3	TGTGCCAGCAGCCTGTCCGGGGATGGCACAGATACGCAGTATTTT	CASSLSGDGTDTQYF
TRBV9	few	TRBD2	TRBJ2-1	TGTGCCAGCAGCGCCTCCCTTGGACTAGCGGGGTACAATGAGCAGTTCTTC	CASSASLGLAGYNEQFF
TRBV4-2	few	.	TRBJ1-5	TGTGCCAGCAGCCAGGCCTCTTATAGCAATCAGCCCCAGCATTTT	CASSQASYSNQPQHF
TRBV29-1	few	.	TRBJ2-2	TGCAGCGTTGGGAAGGCCCTAGACACCGGGGAGCTGTTTTTT	CSVGKALDTGELFF
TRBV30	few	.	TRBJ2-7	TGTGCCTGGAGTGTCCGACAGGGAGGCCACGAGCAGTACTTC	CAWSVRQGGHEQYF